This T cell receptor (beta chain) was profiled in a study of blood T cell repertoires in COVID-19. Across the study: PBMCs, B-cell-depleted T cells, or T cells provided the cDNA or gDNA that made up the material.

Profiled with immunoSEQ multiplex PCR; TCRdb holds only in-frame clones, not every one. This sample carries around 330,000 clones, 75% to 90% of them seen once, and the ten largest clones take 1.9%. V lost 8 bases to trimming and J lost 3 bases; unmatched junction nucleotides: 12. Germline V gene lookup returns CDR1 MNHEY and CDR2 SMNVEV (reference sequence). This CDR3 is 17 amino acids long. This TCR was sampled from a woman in her twenties or thirties who had been exposed to COVID-19. Sequencing was performed on PBMCs or T cells enriched from blood (not recorded which). The chain uses TRBV27 and TRBJ2-7; 14 bases fit TRBD2. The CDR3 nucleotides are TGTGCCAGCCAGGGATTCGGACTAGCGGGAGGACTCTACGAGCAGTACTTC. It yields the protein CASQGFGLAGGLYEQYF.